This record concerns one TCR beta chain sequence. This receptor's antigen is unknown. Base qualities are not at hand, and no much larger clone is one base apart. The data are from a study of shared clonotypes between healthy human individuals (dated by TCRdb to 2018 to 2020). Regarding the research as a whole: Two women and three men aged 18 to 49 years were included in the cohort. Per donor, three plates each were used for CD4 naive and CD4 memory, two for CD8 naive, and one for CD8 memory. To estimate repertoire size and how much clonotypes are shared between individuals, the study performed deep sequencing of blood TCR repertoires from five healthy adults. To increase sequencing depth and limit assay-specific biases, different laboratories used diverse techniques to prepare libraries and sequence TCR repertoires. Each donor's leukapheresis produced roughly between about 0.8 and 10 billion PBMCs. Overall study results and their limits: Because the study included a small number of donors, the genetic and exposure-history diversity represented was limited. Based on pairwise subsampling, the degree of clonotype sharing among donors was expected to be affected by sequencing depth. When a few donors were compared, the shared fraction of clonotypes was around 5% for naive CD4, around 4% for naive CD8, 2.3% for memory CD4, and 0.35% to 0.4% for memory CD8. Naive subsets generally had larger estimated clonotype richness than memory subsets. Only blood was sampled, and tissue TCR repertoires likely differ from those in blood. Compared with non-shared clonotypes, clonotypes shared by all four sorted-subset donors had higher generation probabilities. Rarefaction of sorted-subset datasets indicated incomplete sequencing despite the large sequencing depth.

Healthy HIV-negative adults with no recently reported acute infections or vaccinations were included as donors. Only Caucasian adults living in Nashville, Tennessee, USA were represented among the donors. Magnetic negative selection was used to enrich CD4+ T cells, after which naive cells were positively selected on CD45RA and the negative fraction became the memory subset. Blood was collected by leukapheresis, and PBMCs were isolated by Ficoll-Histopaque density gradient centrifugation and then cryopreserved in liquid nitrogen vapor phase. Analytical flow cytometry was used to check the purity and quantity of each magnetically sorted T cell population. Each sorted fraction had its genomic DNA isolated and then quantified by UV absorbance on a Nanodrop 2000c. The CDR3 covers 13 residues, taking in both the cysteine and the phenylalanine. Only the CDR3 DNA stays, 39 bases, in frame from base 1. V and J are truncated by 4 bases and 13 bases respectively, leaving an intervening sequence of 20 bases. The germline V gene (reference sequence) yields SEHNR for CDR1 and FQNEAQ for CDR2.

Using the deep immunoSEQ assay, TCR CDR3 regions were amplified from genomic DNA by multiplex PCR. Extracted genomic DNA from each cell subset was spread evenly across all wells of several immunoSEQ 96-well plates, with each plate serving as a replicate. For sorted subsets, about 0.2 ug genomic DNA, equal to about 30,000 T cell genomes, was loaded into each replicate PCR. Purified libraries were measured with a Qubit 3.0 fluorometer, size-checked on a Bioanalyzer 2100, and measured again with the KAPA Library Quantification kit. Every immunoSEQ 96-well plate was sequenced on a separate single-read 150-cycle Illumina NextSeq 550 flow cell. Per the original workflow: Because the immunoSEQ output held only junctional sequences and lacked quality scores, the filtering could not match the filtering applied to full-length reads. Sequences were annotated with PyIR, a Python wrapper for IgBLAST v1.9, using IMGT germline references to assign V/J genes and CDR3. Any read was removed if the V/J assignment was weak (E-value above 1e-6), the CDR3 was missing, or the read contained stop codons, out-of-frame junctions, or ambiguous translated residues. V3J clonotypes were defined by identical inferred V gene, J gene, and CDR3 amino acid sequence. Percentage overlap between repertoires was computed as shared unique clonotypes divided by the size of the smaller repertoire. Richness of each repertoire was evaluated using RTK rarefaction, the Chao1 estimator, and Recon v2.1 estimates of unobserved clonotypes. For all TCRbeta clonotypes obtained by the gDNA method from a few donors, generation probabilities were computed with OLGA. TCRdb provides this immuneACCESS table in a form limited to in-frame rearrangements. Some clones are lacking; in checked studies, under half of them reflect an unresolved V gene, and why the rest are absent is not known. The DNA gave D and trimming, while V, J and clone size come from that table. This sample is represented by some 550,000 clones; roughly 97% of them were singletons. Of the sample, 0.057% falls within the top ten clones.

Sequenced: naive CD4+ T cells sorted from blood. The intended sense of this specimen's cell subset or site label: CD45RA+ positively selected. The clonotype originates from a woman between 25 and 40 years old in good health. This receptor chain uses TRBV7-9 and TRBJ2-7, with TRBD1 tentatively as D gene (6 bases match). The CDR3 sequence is CASSSTGTRWVYF. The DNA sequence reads TGTGCCAGCAGCTCCACCGGGACAAGGTGGGTTTACTTC.